This T cell receptor beta chain was documented in a study of cytomegalovirus exposure and HLA in healthy donors (dated by TCRdb to 2017 to 2019). With regard to the full study: According to an earlier analysis of 587 of the donors, about 190 million T cells yielded roughly 110 million unique TCR beta sequences and 276 Gb of sequence data. An early release that covered fewer than 750 HLA-typed donors contained around 300 gigabases of sequencing data and 85 million to 100 million unique TCR sequences. Of the approximately 400 genotyped donors, less than 85% were placed in the genetic ancestry cluster associated with self-reported Caucasian donors. The study aimed to test whether signatures of past pathogen exposure could be identified by cataloging public T cell receptors. The study profiled the T cell repertoires of under 700 subjects by immunosequencing and related them to cytomegalovirus serostatus. Besides the first cohort of roughly 700 subjects, a separate validation cohort made up of 95 to 150 different subjects was used. The study combined high-throughput TCR immunosequencing, statistical association of individual TCRs with disease status, and machine learning to predict cytomegalovirus infection status. A later analysis re-analyzed previously published TCR beta repertoires from 666 donors and added high-resolution HLA genotyping to study TCR occurrence patterns. Rather than drawing on any new phenotypic data, the later analysis identified candidate immune exposures from TCR beta sequences and the way those sequences occurred across donors. In an earlier analysis of roughly 600 of the donors, high-throughput TCR beta sequencing was used to judge whether each TCR beta V gene segment behaved as functional or pseudogenic. Donor age, sex, ethnicity and CMV serostatus were collected together with the repertoire data. A later genetic analysis took genome-wide SNP genotypes for about 55% of the 666 donors and used that subset as a discovery cohort. All discovery cohort repertoires had been generated on a single sequencing platform. Class I and class II HLA loci were covered by the typing at four-digit resolution. The number of typed donors differed by locus: roughly 629-640 for A, B, C, DRB1 and DQB1; roughly 510 for DQA1; some 610 for DPA1; and around 450 for DPB1. Several DR-DQ haplotypes were treated as single units for association and clustering because of strong linkage in the cohort. Across approximately 400 genotyped donors of the cohort, an average of approximately 220,000 unique TCR beta nucleotide sequences per donor were sequenced, and around 20% of those sequences were non-productive. Findings and caveats that apply to the study as a whole: In this cohort, only TCR beta chains were sequenced, and detectable features were limited by the absence of alpha or paired-chain data. In a later analysis, several top co-occurrence clusters were reported to appear linked to parvovirus B19, influenza, CMV and Epstein-Barr virus. In a later analysis, the rate of TCR association differed among HLA loci, with DRB1 alleles having the most associated TCRs and HLA-C alleles having the fewest. A further reported finding was that TCR beta sequences accurately predicted the HLA-A and HLA-B alleles for most subjects in the first cohort. When HLA alleles, especially DR and DQ, strongly co-occurred, TCR associations were difficult to assign to individual alleles. According to the authors, the approach could potentially be generalized to other disease states and immunological phenotypes. Because counts were too low, some 17 rarely observed V segments, including chromosome 9 orphons, were excluded from the earlier analysis of some 540 of the donors. A cluster of highly shared sequence variants was judged likely to be a technical artifact of the sequencing pipeline. A few of the identified cytomegalovirus-associated TCR beta chains were confirmed in vitro to be specific for cytomegalovirus antigens. The study gave a list of 150 to 200 TCR beta chains associated with cytomegalovirus. An earlier analysis of approximately 500 of the donors showed that most TCR beta V segments appeared in productive rearrangements either about 87% or about 30% of the time, which broadly matched IMGT annotations. In a later analysis, HLA-associated TCR beta chains showed more clonal expansion and lower generation probabilities than non-associated chains that were equally common. In a later analysis, most CMV-associated TCR beta chains were found to appear HLA-restricted, with HLA associations seemingly driven largely by CMV exposure. According to a later genetic analysis, donors in an Asian-associated ancestry cluster had fewer N-insertions in productive TCRs than the approximately 670-donor mean. While some public TCRs were present in many individuals, most TCR sequences turned up only very rarely across donors. Some IMGT-functional V segments, including TRBV6-2 and TRBV6-3, could not be distinguished by the 87-base-pair reads and were therefore excluded. For the cohort, immune exposure information was limited to CMV serostatus. In a later analysis, 15,000 to 20,000 TCR beta sequences were associated with specific HLA alleles at a false discovery rate of 0.05. V-gene and J-gene trimming of TCR beta chains was associated with a missense DCLRE1C variant in a later genetic analysis, and the association was replicated in an independent cohort. Presence/absence analyses assumed roughly uniform sequencing depth across donors, an assumption that may not hold. Linkage disequilibrium might explain the correlated functional status among segregating V segments, but an unknown experimental factor could not be excluded. In both the original and validation cohorts, the classifier was reported to diagnose cytomegalovirus status with high specificity and sensitivity. Because some donors lacked HLA typing at each locus, the association tests relied only on the typed subset.

Library preparation employed the immunoSEQ multiplex PCR assay. The multiplex PCR relied on a mix of 60 forward primers for TCR Vbeta segments and 13 reverse primers for TCR Jbeta segments. A multiplex PCR assay on genomic DNA amplified the CDR3 region of rearranged TCR beta genes. On the Illumina HiSeq System, the amplified TCR beta libraries were sequenced as 87-base-pair reads. On the authors' methods: A later analysis tallied approximately 87 million unique TCR beta chains across the 666 repertoires, and approximately 12 million of those chains were shared by two or more donors. To remove PCR and sequencing errors, raw reads were error-corrected and collapsed into unique sequences using a nearest-neighbor algorithm that merged closely related sequences. Alignment of CDR3 sequences to IMGT reference sequences was used to assign V, D and J gene segments. Each retained sequence needed at least a six-nucleotide match to both a V gene segment and a J gene segment. Rearrangements were called productive when the CDR3 lacked stop codons and stayed in frame with V and J; all others were non-productive. CDR3 was defined by IMGT convention, running from the second conserved V-encoded cysteine to the conserved J-encoded phenylalanine. The earlier analysis of some 550 of the donors excluded any sequence lacking an unambiguous match to a single V gene segment. In an earlier analysis of several hundred of the donors, V segments were called functional above 56.7% productive rearrangements and were called segregating when the between-donor standard deviation exceeded 5%. A statistical classification framework was developed to diagnose cytomegalovirus status using the catalog of TCR beta chain sequences. V and J gene assignment, in a later analysis, came from comparing TCR nucleotide sequences with IMGT/GENE-DB human TR gene sequences. A later analysis assigned CDR3 sequences and most-parsimonious VDJ recombination scenarios with the TCRdist pipeline. In a later analysis, each TCR beta chain was defined by its CDR3 amino acid sequence together with its V-gene family, and reads lacking a unique V-gene family were excluded. As a way to deal with suspected cross-contamination and a sequencing artifact, a later analysis dropped roughly 600 nucleotide sequences that were highly shared and had low generation probability. For each public chain, a later analysis derived a clonal expansion index from normalized ranks of inferred template counts within each repertoire. Generation probabilities in a later analysis came from a VDJ recombination model fitted to out-of-frame rearrangements, and those results were checked against IGoR. A later analysis scored TCR-TCR, TCR-HLA and TCR-CMV co-occurrence with hypergeometric tests, applying a repertoire-size bias correction to TCR pairs. To estimate false discovery rates, a later analysis permuted the HLA or CMV assignments 20 times. A later analysis grouped co-occurring TCRs with DBSCAN, adding TCRdist sequence similarity when clustering within HLA-allele-positive subsets. Co-occurrence clustering excluded repertoires with fewer than 30,000 or more than 120,000 public chains, plus five with anomalous nucleotide sharing. The source is immuneACCESS, and TCRdb retained only in-frame sequences with V and J called. Part of the clones is not carried over; for the studies checked, unresolved V genes explain less than half of this, and the remainder is unexplained. V and J calls and clone size follow that table, whereas D and trimming were derived from the DNA. For this sample the table gives about 82,000 clones, of which roughly 63% were detected only once. Approximately 16% of the sample comes from the top ten.

With respect to this clone: Its antigen has not been determined. There are no base qualities to consult, and no much larger clone falls within one base.

In total, 666 healthy bone marrow donors made up the cohort. At the time of sampling, all cohort members were nominally healthy, though unrecorded immune exposures were likely present. The donor was CMV seropositive and was included in the group of approximately 310 seropositive cohort members. A peripheral blood sample was provided by each donor, and peripheral blood mononuclear cells were used for TCR beta sequencing. The Qiagen DNeasy Blood Extraction Kit was used to extract genomic DNA from the blood cell samples. V ends up 5 bases short and J 6 bases short, with an unmatched junction base count of 9. Including the terminal cysteine and phenylalanine, the CDR3 comprises 14 residues. The kept DNA is CDR3 alone, 42 bases in frame from the first base. Reading the germline V gene (reference sequence) gives CDR1 SEHNR and CDR2 FQNEAQ.

This receptor was obtained from a woman between 40 and 55 years old in good health and CMV-seropositive. Sequenced: PBMCs. The receptor chain draws on TRBV7-9 and TRBJ1-1; 7 junctional bases match TRBD1. The CDR3 corresponds to CASSVLTGASEAFF. The DNA is as follows: TGTGCCAGCAGCGTCCTAACAGGGGCTTCTGAAGCTTTCTTT. Supplemented by the reference TRBV7-9 and TRBJ1-1 proteins around the CDR3, the complete variable domain is DTGVSQNPRHKITKRGQNVTFRCDPISEHNRLYWYRQTLGQGPEFLTYFQNEAQLEKSRLLSDRFSAERPKGSFSTLEIQRTEQGDSAMYLCASSVLTGASEAFFGQGTRLTVV.